This TCR beta chain was retrieved from a study of blood T cells in healthy people across ages (dated by TCRdb to the mid-2010s). Describing the broader study: In model experiments, template switching captured roughly one uniquely barcoded TCR beta cDNA molecule for every two T cells. To avoid experimental bias, donors of different ages were spread randomly across the sequencing lanes. For two donors (one aged 18 to 30 and one aged 80 or older), the study analyzed two additional independent replicas of 1 million unique cDNA reads from the same blood draw. The donors were split into four age groups: young (average around 15 years), middle-aged (39), aged (roughly 60) and long-lived (approximately 89). Age-related changes in TCR beta repertoire diversity were measured in the study by deep sequencing normalized with unique cDNA molecular identifiers.

The donors were around 39 Caucasian individuals from Russia, aged roughly 6 to 90 years, who were systemically healthy. Each donor gave 9.5 to 10 milliliters of peripheral blood, drawn into EDTA-treated Vacutainer tubes. PBMCs were isolated by Ficoll-Paque density-gradient centrifugation, with at least 6 million obtained per sample. Trizol reagent was used to extract total RNA from the PBMCs, yielding at least 5.5 micrograms per sample. Naive CD45RAhigh/CD27high T cell percentages were measured by flow cytometry on a PBMC aliquot from every donor. Concerning this clonotype: Its target antigen remains unknown. Nothing much larger sits one base from this clone, and base qualities are not available.

Findings and caveats that apply to the study as a whole: Because profiling used bulk unsorted PBMCs, naive and antigen-experienced compartments could not be compared conclusively. The CMV infection status of donors was not known, potentially confounding age-related changes in expanded clonotypes. The long-lived group showed more naive CD4+ T cells, fewer expanded clones and increased TCR diversity than the aged group, suggesting age selection. Observed TCR beta diversity correlated strongly with the percentage of naive T cells measured by flow cytometry. Estimates of total diversity based on one million sequenced T cells were considered lower bounds and underestimates. As age increased, observed TCR beta diversity per million T cells dropped in a roughly linear way, and a significant reduction was already evident by age about 36.

The library came from 5' RACE. For sequencing, an Illumina HiSeq 2500 was employed. The second PCR ran for about 6 to 12 cycles and used a J-beta primer mix along with a sample-barcoded 5' primer. Each TCR beta cDNA molecule received a unique molecular identifier from a template-switch 5' adaptor carrying 12 random nucleotides. Each sample yielded at least 2.5 million CDR3-containing paired-end reads. All of the RNA was converted into first-strand cDNA using the Mint cDNA synthesis kit, with a TRBC-specific oligonucleotide serving as the primer. All cDNA was treated with uracil-DNA glycosylase and then went through a first 18-cycle PCR with the universal primers M1SS and BC2_uni_R. The source study handled its data this way. Normalization of each sample was performed by random selection of 1 million high-quality reads, each carrying a distinct molecular identifier. Reads with shared molecular identifiers were discarded instead of being binned into consensus sequences. MiTCR, set to a Q25 quality threshold and the strictest error-elimination algorithm, was used for CDR3 identification, clonotype clustering and error correction. A nonparametric unseen species model with Euler transformation was used to estimate a lower bound on total TCR beta diversity. In-frame beta chains were kept once TCRdb had trimmed the public reads at Q25 with fastp and called clones with MiXCR. Every CDR3 protein is listed once, alongside the most common genes and DNA of its rows. The V and J calls, along with clone size, are taken from TCRdb and not from the paper's own processing. Present in this sample are 710,000 or so distinct CDR3 sequences, about 24% of which were seen just once. Together, the top ten hold roughly a fifth of the sample.

Sequencing used blood. The TCR sequence derives from a man in his 70s in good health.

The CDR3 is CASSLPGQGYSPLHF. The DNA is as follows: TGTGCCAGCAGCCTTCCGGGACAGGGATATTCACCCCTCCACTTT. The rearrangement combines TRBV25-1 with TRBJ1-6, with 9 central nucleotides matching TRBD1. From the cysteine through the phenylalanine, the CDR3 covers 15 amino acids. The CDR3 DNA has 45 bases and is translated from base 1. Here V drops 6 bases and J drops 8 bases, and the junction holds 8 bases not matched to any gene. The germline V gene supplies CDR1 MGHDK and CDR2 SYGVNS.